Listed below are T cell receptor beta chains from one sample, sequenced in a study of T cells in narcolepsy. Libraries were prepared by immunoSEQ multiplex PCR; TCRdb keeps only in-frame clonotypes and omits some of them. The data show around 32,000 clones, with more than 75% seen just once and nearly 2.5% held by the top ten. The sample was CD45RA- memory CD4+ T cells from PBMCs. Every receptor here comes from a human donor with narcolepsy. The CDR3 runs from the conserved cysteine through the conserved F or W. The D gene is left open where the match is weak. A row's size may be missing; if present it is once, few, many or a size class.

>NA|TRBV27|TRBD1|TRBJ1-2
TGTGCCAGCACCGTTTCTCACGGACAGGGCCGTGGCTACACCTTC
CASTVSHGQGRGYTF
>NA|TRBV6-6|TRBD1|TRBJ2-7
TGTGCCAGCAGTCCCGGACAGGGGCTCCGCGAGCAGTACTTC
CASSPGQGLREQYF
>NA|TRBV30|NA|TRBJ2-3
TGTGCCTGGAGTAGCCGTGATACGCAGTATTTT
CAWSSRDTQYF
>NA|TRBV6-1|NA|TRBJ1-1
TGTGCCAGCAGGCTCGGAAAGGACACTGAAGCTTTCTTT
CASRLGKDTEAFF
>once|TRBV29-1|TRBD1|TRBJ1-6
TGCAGCGCCGGGACAGAGAATTCACCCCTCCACTTT
CSAGTENSPLHF
>NA|TRBV29-1|TRBD1|TRBJ1-1
TGCAGCGTCTCCGTCGCAGGACAGGGGTGGAGGGCTGAAGCTTTCTTT
CSVSVAGQGWRAEAFF
>NA|TRBV2|NA|TRBJ2-3
TGTGCCAGCAGTGAATCCCGGGCCTTCGGCACAGATACGCAGTATTTT
CASSESRAFGTDTQYF
>once|TRBV2|NA|TRBJ1-3
TGTGCCTCGGCAGGGGCTGGAAACACCATATATTTT
CASAGAGNTIYF
>NA|TRBV18|NA|TRBJ1-1
TGTGCCAGCTCAAGGCCCCAGGGAGGGGACACTGAAGCTTTCTTT
CASSRPQGGDTEAFF
>NA|TRBV7-9|NA|TRBJ1-2
TGTGCCAGCAGCGTGGACAGCTATGGCTACACCTTC
CASSVDSYGYTF
>NA|TRBV5-6|NA|TRBJ1-3
TGTGCCAGCAGCTCGATACAAGGAAACACCATATATTTT
CASSSIQGNTIYF
>NA|TRBV9|NA|TRBJ2-1
TGTGCCAGCAGCCCCTCGGGCGACCACTACAATGAGCAGTTCTTC
CASSPSGDHYNEQFF
>NA|TRBV20-1|NA|TRBJ2-5
TGCAGTGCTCAGGGGAAAGGGACCCAGTACTTC
CSAQGKGTQYF
>NA|TRBV5-1|NA|TRBJ1-4
TGCGCCAGCAGCCCGGGGGGAGGCGGCGAAAAACTGTTTTTT
CASSPGGGGEKLFF
>NA|TRBV7-8|TRBD1|TRBJ1-6
TGTGCCAGCAGCTTAAATGGGGACAGCCCCAGGGGTAATTCACCCCTCCACTTT
CASSLNGDSPRGNSPLHF
>few|TRBV5-1|TRBD2|TRBJ2-5
TGCGCCAGCAGCTTAAGTGGGGCTCAAACGGGGGGGACCCAGTACTTC
CASSLSGAQTGGTQYF
>NA|TRBV7-9|TRBD1|TRBJ1-1
TGTGCCAGCAGCTTGGCCGGGACAGGGGTCACTGAAGCTTTCTTT
CASSLAGTGVTEAFF
>NA|TRBV6-1|NA|TRBJ2-7
TGTGCCAGCAGTGAAGCGCGGGTCCGAGAATCCTACGAGCAGTACTTC
CASSEARVRESYEQYF
>NA|TRBV5-4|TRBD1|TRBJ2-5
TGTGCCAGCAGCTACAATCCGACAGGGAAAGAGACCCAGTACTTC
CASSYNPTGKETQYF
>NA|TRBV6-1|TRBD1|TRBJ2-1
TGTGCCAGCAGGCGGACAGGGGAAGGGGATGAGCAGTTCTTC
CASRRTGEGDEQFF
>NA|TRBV6-5|NA|TRBJ1-2
TGTGCCAGCAGTTCCTCCAGGCGCTACACCTTC
CASSSSRRYTF
>NA|TRBV20-1|NA|TRBJ1-1
TGCAGTGCTAAATTGGGGTATGAAGCTTTCTTT
CSAKLGYEAFF
>NA|TRBV6-5|NA|TRBJ2-1
TGTGCCAGCAGTGTTTCCGGGTTTTACAATGAGCAGTTCTTC
CASSVSGFYNEQFF
>NA|TRBV5-6|TRBD1|TRBJ1-4
TGTGCCAGCGGGAGGAGGGGGCAAGCTAATGAAAAACTGTTTTTT
CASGRRGQANEKLFF
>NA|TRBV11-1|NA|TRBJ1-1
TGTGCCAGCAGCTCCACACGGGGGATTGGCACTGAAGCTTTCTTT
CASSSTRGIGTEAFF
>NA|TRBV5-5|TRBD2|TRBJ2-7
TGTGCCAGCAGCTTGGCGACTAGCGGGGGGGCCTTACGTCAGCAGTACTTC
CASSLATSGGALRQQYF
>NA|TRBV19|TRBD1|TRBJ1-1
TGTGCCAGTAGTATAAACCCAGGGGGTCTGAACACTGAAGCTTTCTTT
CASSINPGGLNTEAFF
>few|TRBV2|NA|TRBJ2-1
TGTGCCAGCAGCCCAGGGTCCGGGATCAATGAGCAGTTCTTC
CASSPGSGINEQFF
>NA|TRBV2|TRBD1|TRBJ1-2
TGTGCCAGTACCAGAGGGACAGTTCCTAACTATGGCTACACCTTC
CASTRGTVPNYGYTF
>few|TRBV27|NA|TRBJ1-1
TGTGCCAGCAGTTTACGGGGGTTTGAGGGGAACACTGAAGCTTTCTTT
CASSLRGFEGNTEAFF
>once|TRBV15|NA|TRBJ1-5
TGTGCCACCAGCAGAGACAGTCAGTGGCAGCCCCAGCATTTT
CATSRDSQWQPQHF
>NA|TRBV11-2|NA|TRBJ2-3
TGTGCCAGCAGCTTAGCAGGGGAAGATACGCAGTATTTT
CASSLAGEDTQYF
>NA|TRBV30|TRBD2|TRBJ2-7
TGTGCCTGGAGCTTGGCGGGAGGAGGGAAGGGCGAGCAGTACTTC
CAWSLAGGGKGEQYF
>once|TRBV28|NA|TRBJ2-6
TGTGCCAGCAGTTTAAATTGGGGAGTTGGTGGCTCGCGTGGGGCCAACGTCCTGACTTTC
CASSLNWGVGGSRGANVLTF
>NA|TRBV7-2|NA|TRBJ1-2
TGTGCCAGCAGCTTAGACAGAAATGGCTACACCTTC
CASSLDRNGYTF
>NA|TRBV5-1|TRBD1|TRBJ1-6
TGCGCCAGCAGCCGAAACCGGGACAGGGCCCGTTCACCCCCCCACTTT
CASSRNRDRARSPPHF
>NA|TRBV19|NA|TRBJ1-5
TGTGCCAGTAGTGCCCGACAGGATCAGCCCCAGCATTTT
CASSARQDQPQHF